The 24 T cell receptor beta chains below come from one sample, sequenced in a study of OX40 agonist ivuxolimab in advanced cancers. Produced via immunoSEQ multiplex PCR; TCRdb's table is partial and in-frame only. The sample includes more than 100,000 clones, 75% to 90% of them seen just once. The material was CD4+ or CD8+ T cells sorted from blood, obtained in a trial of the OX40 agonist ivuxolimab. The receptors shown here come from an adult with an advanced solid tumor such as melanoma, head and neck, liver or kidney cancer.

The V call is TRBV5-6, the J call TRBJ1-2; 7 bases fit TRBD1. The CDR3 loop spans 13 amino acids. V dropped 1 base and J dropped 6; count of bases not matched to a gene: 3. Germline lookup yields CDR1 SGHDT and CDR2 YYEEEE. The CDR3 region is CASSLRQGDGYTF. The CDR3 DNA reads TGTGCCAGCAGCTTGAGACAGGGTGATGGCTACACCTTC.

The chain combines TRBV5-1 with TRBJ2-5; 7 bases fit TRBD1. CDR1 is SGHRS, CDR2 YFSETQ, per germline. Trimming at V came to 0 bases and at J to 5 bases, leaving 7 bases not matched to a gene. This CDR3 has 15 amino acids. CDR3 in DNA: TGCGCCAGCAGCTTGGAACAGGGGCGGTGGGAGACCCAGTACTTC. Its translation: CASSLEQGRWETQYF.

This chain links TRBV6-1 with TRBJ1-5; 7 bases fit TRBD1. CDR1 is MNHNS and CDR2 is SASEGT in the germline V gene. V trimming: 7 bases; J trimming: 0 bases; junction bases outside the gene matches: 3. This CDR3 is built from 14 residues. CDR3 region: CASIWDSSNQPQHF. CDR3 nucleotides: TGTGCCAGCATTTGGGACAGTAGCAATCAGCCCCAGCATTTT.

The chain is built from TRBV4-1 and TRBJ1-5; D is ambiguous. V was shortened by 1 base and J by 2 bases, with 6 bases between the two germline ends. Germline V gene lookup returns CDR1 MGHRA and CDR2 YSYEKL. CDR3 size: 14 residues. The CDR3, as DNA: TGCGCCAGCAGCCAAGCATTCGGCAATCAGCCCCAGCATTTT. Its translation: CASSQAFGNQPQHF.

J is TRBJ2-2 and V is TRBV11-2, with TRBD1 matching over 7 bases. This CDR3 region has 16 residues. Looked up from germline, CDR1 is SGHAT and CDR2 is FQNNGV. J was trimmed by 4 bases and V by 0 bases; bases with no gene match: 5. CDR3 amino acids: CASSLERRGLTGELFF. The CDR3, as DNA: TGTGCCAGCAGCTTAGAGAGAAGGGGGCTCACCGGGGAGCTGTTTTTT. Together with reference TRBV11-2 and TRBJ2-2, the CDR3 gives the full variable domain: EAGVAQSPRYKIIEKRQSVAFWCNPISGHATLYWYQQILGQGPKLLIQFQNNGVVDDSQLPKDRFSAERLKGVDSTLKIQPAKLEDSAVYLCASSLERRGLTGELFFGEGSRLTVL.

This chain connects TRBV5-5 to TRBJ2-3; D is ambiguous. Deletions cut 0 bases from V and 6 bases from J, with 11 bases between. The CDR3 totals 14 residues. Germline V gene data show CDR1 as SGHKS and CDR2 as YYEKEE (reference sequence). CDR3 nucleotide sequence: TGTGCCAGCAGCTTGGACAGTTCTGTGGATACGCAGTATTTT. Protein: CASSLDSSVDTQYF. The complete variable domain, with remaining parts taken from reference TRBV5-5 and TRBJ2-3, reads DAGVTQSPTHLIKTRGQQVTLRCSPISGHKSVSWYQQVLGQGPQFIFQYYEKEERGRGNFPDRFSARQFPNYSSELNVNALLLGDSALYLCASSLDSSVDTQYFGPGTRLTVL.

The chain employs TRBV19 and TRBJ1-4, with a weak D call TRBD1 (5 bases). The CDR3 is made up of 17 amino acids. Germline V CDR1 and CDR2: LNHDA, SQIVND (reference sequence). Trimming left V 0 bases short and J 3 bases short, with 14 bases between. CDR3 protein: CASSIDGQGTSNEKLFF. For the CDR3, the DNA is TGTGCCAGTAGTATAGATGGGCAGGGAACTTCTAATGAAAAACTGTTTTTT.

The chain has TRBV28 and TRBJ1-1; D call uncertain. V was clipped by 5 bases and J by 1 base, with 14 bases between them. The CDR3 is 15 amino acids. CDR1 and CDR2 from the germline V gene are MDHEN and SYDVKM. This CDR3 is CASSPGIGWNTEAFF. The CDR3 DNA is TGTGCCAGCAGTCCCGGGATTGGCTGGAACACTGAAGCTTTCTTT. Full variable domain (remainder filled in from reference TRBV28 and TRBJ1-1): DVKVTQSSRYLVKRTGEKVFLECVQDMDHENMFWYRQDPGLGLRLIYFSYDVKMKEKGDIPEGYSVSREKKERFSLILESASTNQTSMYLCASSPGIGWNTEAFFGQGTRLTVV.

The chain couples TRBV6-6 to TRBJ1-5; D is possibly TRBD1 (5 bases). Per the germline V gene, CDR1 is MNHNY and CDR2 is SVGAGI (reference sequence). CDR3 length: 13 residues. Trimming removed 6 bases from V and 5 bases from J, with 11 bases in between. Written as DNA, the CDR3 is TGTGCCAGCAGGGGGGAGGGTCATCAGCCCCAGCATTTT. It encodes CASRGEGHQPQHF.

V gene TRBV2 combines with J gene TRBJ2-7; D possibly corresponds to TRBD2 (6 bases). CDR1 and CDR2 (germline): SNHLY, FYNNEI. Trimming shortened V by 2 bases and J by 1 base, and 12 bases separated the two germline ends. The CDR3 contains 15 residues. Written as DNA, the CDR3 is TGTGCCAGCAGTGAAATGGCTAGCGCTTCCTACGAGCAGTACTTC. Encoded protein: CASSEMASASYEQYF.

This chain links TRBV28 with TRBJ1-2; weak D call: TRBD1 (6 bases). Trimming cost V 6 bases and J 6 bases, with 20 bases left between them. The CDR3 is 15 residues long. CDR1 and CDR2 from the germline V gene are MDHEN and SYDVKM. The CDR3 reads CASRPAGGGPNGYTF. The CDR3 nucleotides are TGTGCCAGCAGGCCCGCCGGAGGGGGGCCGAATGGCTACACCTTC.

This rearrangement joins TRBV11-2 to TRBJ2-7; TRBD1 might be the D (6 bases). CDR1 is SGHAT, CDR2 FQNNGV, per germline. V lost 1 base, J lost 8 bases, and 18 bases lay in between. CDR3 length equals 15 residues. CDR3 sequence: CASSLVRTGNAKQYF. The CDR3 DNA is TGTGCCAGCAGCTTAGTTCGCACAGGGAATGCGAAGCAGTACTTC. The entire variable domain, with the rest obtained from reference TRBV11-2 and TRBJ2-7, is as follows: EAGVAQSPRYKIIEKRQSVAFWCNPISGHATLYWYQQILGQGPKLLIQFQNNGVVDDSQLPKDRFSAERLKGVDSTLKIQPAKLEDSAVYLCASSLVRTGNAKQYFGPGTRLTVT.

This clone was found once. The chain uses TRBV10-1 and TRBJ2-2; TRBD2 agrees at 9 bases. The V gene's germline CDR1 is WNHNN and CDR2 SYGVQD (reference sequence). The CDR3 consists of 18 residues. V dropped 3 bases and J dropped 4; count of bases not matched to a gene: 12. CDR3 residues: CASSDGSRLAGTTGELFF. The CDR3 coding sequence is TGCGCCAGCAGTGATGGATCCCGGCTAGCGGGGACCACCGGGGAGCTGTTTTTT.

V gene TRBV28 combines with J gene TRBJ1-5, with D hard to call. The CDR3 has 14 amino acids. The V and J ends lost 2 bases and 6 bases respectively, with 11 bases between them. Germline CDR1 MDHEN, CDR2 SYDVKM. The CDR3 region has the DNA TGTGCCAGCAGTTTAACCGGGCAGACTCAGCCCCAGCATTTT. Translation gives CASSLTGQTQPQHF. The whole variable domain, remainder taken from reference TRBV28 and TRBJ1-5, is DVKVTQSSRYLVKRTGEKVFLECVQDMDHENMFWYRQDPGLGLRLIYFSYDVKMKEKGDIPEGYSVSREKKERFSLILESASTNQTSMYLCASSLTGQTQPQHFGDGTRLSIL.

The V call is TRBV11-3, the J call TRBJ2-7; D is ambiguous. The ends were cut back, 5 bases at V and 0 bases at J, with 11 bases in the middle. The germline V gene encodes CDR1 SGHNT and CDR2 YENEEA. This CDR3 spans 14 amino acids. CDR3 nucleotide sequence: TGTGCCAGCAGCAGATCCGCGGACTCCTACGAGCAGTACTTC. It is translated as CASSRSADSYEQYF.

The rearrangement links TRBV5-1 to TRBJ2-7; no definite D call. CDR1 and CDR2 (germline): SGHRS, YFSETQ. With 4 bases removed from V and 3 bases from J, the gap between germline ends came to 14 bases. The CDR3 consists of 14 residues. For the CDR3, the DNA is TGCGCCAGCAGCCCTTCTTCCTCCGTCTACGAGCAGTACTTC. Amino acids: CASSPSSSVYEQYF.

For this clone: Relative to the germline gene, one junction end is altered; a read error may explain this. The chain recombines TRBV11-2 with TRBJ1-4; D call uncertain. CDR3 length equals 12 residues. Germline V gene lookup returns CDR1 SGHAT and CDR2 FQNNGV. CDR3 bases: TGTGCCAGCAGCTTAATCGGAGACCGCCGTCTTTTT. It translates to CASSLIGDRRLF.

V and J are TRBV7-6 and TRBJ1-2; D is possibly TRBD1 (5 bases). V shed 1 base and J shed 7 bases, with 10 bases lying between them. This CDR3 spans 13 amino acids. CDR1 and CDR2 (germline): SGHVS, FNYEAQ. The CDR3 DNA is TGTGCCAGCAGCTTAGTCCAGGGTGTTGGCTACACCTTC. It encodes CASSLVQGVGYTF.

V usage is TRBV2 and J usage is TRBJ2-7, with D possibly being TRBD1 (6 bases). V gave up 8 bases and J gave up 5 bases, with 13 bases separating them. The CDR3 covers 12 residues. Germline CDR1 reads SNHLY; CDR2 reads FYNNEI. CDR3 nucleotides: TGTGCCAGCCAGGAACAGGGCCACGAGCAGTACTTC. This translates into CASQEQGHEQYF.

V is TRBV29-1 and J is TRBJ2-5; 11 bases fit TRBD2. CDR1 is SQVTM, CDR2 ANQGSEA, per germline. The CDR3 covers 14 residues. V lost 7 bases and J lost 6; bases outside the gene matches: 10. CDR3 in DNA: TGCAGCGCCCGTAGCGGGGGGGCCGGGAAGACCCAGTACTTC. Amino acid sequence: CSARSGGAGKTQYF.

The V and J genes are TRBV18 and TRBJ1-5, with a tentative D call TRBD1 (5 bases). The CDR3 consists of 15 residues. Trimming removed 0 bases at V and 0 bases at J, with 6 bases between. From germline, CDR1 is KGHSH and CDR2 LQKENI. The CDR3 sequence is CASSPPGRSNQPQHF. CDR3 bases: TGTGCCAGCTCACCACCGGGGCGTAGCAATCAGCCCCAGCATTTT.

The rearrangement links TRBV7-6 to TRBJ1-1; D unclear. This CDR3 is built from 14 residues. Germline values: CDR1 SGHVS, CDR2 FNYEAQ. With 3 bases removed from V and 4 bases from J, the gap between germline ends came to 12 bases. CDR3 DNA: TGTGCCAGCAGCTTGTCCGAAAGAGGCACTGAAGCTTTCTTT. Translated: CASSLSERGTEAFF.

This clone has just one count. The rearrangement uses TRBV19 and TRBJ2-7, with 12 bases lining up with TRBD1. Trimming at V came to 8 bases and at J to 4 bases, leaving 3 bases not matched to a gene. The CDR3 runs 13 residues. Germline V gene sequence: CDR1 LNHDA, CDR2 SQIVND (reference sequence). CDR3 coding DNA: TGTGCCAGTCGGGGACAGGGGGCGTACGAGCAGTACTTC. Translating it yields CASRGQGAYEQYF. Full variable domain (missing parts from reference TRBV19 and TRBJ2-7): DGGITQSPKYLFRKEGQNVTLSCEQNLNHDAMYWYRQDPGQGLRLIYYSQIVNDFQKGDIAEGYSVSREKKESFPLTVTSAQKNPTAFYLCASRGQGAYEQYFGPGTRLTVT.

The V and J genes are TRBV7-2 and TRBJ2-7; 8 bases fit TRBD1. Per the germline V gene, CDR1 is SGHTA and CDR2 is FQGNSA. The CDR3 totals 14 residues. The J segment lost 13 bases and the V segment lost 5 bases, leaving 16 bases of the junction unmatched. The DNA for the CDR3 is TGTGCCAGCAGCCTAGTGGCAGGGGGCTTTCCCCCTTACTTC. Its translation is CASSLVAGGFPPYF.